The 8 T cell receptor beta chains below all came from one sample that was sequenced in a study of T cell repertoires in cytomegalovirus infection. TCRdb itself ran the reads through MiXCR, one entry per CDR3 protein. The repertoire holds roughly 230,000 distinct CDR3 sequences, with 15% to 20% as singletons. What was sequenced was CD8+ T cells from PBMCs. These receptors were obtained from a human donor in good health (CMV status not recorded). Some clones in this sample may be carry-over from other donors' samples.

There are many counts of this clonotype. V usage is TRBV7-2 and J usage is TRBJ2-5, with D unclear. Germline-derived CDR1 and CDR2 are SGHTA and FQGNSA. This CDR3 comprises 15 residues. V dropped 1 base and J dropped 4 bases, with 13 bases sitting between them. For the CDR3, the DNA is TGTGCCAGCAGCTTAGTGCACTCCCCCCGAGAGACCCAGTACTTC. It is translated as CASSLVHSPRETQYF.

This clonotype was counted only a few times. This chain joins TRBV5-1 and TRBJ1-2; 9 positions match TRBD1. V dropped 1 base and J dropped 2; count of bases not matched to a gene: 3. This CDR3 has 15 residues. Germline lookup yields CDR1 SGHRS and CDR2 YFSETQ. Here the CDR3 DNA reads TGCGCCAGCAGCTTGAGAACAGGGGGCAACTATGGCTACACCTTC. Residues: CASSLRTGGNYGYTF.

This chain links TRBV4-1 with TRBJ2-5; 7 bases fit TRBD2. The CDR3 sequence is 15 residues long. The germline V gene has CDR1 MGHRA and CDR2 YSYEKL. V trimming: 1 base; J trimming: 3 bases; junction bases outside the gene matches: 5. CDR3 loop: CASSQGWAGEETQYF. CDR3 DNA: TGCGCCAGCAGCCAAGGATGGGCGGGGGAAGAGACCCAGTACTTC.

This clonotype was found many times. V and J are TRBV6-5 and TRBJ2-1; 7 bases are a match to TRBD1. CDR3 length: 15 residues. Unmatched junction bases numbered 5, after V lost 6 bases and J lost 0 bases. Germline values: CDR1 MNHEY, CDR2 SVGAGI. CDR3 DNA: TGTGCCAGCAGCCAGGGACAGAGCTCCTACAATGAGCAGTTCTTC. It yields the protein CASSQGQSSYNEQFF.

There are a few counts of this clonotype. V and J are TRBV5-1 and TRBJ2-2, with a possible D match to TRBD1 (6 bases). This CDR3 region has 16 residues. CDR1 is SGHRS, CDR2 YFSETQ, per germline. V dropped 0 bases and J dropped 3 bases, with 12 bases sitting between them. The CDR3: CASSLVWDTYTGELFF. CDR3 nucleotide sequence: TGCGCCAGCAGCTTGGTGTGGGACACCTACACCGGGGAGCTGTTTTTT.

The chain has TRBV7-9 and TRBJ2-1; D may be TRBD1 (6 bases). CDR1 is SEHNR and CDR2 is FQNEAQ in the germline V gene (reference sequence). V gave up 3 bases and J gave up 4 bases, with 13 bases separating them. This CDR3 is 15 amino acids long. CDR3 region: CASSFPGAQYNEQFF. Written as DNA, the CDR3 is TGTGCCAGCAGCTTCCCAGGGGCTCAGTACAATGAGCAGTTCTTC.

The chain joins TRBV6-2 or TRBV6-3 to TRBJ2-1; D ambiguous. The CDR3 totals 8 residues. Per the germline V gene, CDR1 is MNHEY and CDR2 is SVGEGT. This CDR3 is CVPDEQFF. The CDR3 DNA is TGTGTACCAGATGAGCAGTTCTTC.

This clonotype was detected only a few times. The chain is built from TRBV7-3 and TRBJ2-3, with TRBD2 matching over 9 bases. With 0 bases clipped from V and 2 bases from J, the junction kept 6 bases outside the gene matches. The CDR3 covers 17 residues. Germline assignment: CDR1 SGHTA and CDR2 FQGTGA. The CDR3 DNA is TGTGCCAGCAGCTTAACAGTAGCGGGGGCCCACACAGATACGCAGTATTTT. It is translated as CASSLTVAGAHTDTQYF.